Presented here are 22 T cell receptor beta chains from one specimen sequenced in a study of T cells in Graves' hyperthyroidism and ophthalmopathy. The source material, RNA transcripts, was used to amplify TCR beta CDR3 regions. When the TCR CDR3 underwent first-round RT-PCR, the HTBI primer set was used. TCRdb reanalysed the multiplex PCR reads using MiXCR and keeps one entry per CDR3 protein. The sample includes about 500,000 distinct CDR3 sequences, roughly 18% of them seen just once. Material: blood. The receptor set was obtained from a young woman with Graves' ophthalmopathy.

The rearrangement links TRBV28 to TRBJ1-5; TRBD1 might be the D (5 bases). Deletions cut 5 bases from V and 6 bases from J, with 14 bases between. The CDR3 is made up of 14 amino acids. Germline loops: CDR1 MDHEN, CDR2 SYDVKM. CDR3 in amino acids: CASSLRRDRQPQHF. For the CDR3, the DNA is TGTGCCAGCAGTCTGCGCCGGGACCGTCAGCCCCAGCATTTT.

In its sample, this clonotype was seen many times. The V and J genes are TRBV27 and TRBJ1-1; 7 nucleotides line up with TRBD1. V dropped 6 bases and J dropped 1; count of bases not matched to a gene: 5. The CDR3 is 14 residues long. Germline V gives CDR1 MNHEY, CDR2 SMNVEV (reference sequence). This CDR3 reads CASRLSGGNTEAFF. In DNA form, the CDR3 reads TGTGCCAGCAGACTATCAGGGGGGAACACTGAAGCTTTCTTT.

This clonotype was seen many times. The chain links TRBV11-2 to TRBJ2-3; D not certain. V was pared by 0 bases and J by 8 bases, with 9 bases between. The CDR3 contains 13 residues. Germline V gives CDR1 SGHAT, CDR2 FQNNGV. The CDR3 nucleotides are TGTGCCAGCAGCTTAGATAGTTTGGGTACGCAGTATTTT. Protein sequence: CASSLDSLGTQYF.

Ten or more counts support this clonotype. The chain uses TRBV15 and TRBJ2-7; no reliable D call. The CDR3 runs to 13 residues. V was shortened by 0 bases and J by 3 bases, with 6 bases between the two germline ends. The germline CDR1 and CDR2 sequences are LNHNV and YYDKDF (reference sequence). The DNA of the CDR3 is TGTGCCACCAGCAGAGAAGTGTTCTACGAGCAGTACTTC. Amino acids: CATSREVFYEQYF.

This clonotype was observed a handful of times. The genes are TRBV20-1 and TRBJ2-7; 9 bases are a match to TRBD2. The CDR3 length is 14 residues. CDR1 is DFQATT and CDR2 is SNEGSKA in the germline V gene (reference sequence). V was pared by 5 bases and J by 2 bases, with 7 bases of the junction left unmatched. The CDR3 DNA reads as TGCAGTGCTCAACAGCGGGAGGCCCCCTACGAGCAGTACTTC. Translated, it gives CSAQQREAPYEQYF.

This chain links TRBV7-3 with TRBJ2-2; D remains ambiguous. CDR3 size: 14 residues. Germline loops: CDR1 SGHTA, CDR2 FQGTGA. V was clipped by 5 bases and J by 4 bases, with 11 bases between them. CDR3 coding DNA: TGTGCCAGCAGCCCATTGACCATCACCGGGGAGCTGTTTTTT. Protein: CASSPLTITGELFF.

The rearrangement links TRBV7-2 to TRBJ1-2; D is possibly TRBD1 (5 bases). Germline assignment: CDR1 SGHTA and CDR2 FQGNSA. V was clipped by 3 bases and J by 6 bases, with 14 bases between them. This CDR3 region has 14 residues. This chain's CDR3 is CASSFFARDDGYTF. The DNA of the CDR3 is TGTGCCAGCAGCTTCTTCGCCAGGGACGATGGCTACACCTTC. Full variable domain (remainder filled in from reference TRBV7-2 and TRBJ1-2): GAGVSQSPSNKVTEKGKDVELRCDPISGHTALYWYRQSLGQGLEFLIYFQGNSAPDKSGLPSDRFSAERTGGSVSTLTIQRTQQEDSAVYLCASSFFARDDGYTFGSGTRLTVV.

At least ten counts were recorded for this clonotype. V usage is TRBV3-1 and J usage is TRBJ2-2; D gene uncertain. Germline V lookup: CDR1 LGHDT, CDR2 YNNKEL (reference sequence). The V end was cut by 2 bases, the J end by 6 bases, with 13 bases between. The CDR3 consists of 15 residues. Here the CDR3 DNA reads TGTGCCAGCAGCCAAAGCCTGGGGTTTCCCGGGGAGCTGTTTTTT. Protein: CASSQSLGFPGELFF.

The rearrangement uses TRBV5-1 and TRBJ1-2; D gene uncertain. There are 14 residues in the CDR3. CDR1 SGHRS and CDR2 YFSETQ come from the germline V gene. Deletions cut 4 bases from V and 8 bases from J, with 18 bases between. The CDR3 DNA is TGCGCCAGCAGCGGATCCGACGGACGGCGGGGCTACACCTTC. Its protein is CASSGSDGRRGYTF.

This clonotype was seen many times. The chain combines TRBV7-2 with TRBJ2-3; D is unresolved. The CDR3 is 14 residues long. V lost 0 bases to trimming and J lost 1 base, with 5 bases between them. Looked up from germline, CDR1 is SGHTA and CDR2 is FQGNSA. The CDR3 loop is CASSLAVGTDTQYF. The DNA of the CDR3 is TGTGCCAGCAGCTTAGCGGTTGGCACAGATACGCAGTATTTT.

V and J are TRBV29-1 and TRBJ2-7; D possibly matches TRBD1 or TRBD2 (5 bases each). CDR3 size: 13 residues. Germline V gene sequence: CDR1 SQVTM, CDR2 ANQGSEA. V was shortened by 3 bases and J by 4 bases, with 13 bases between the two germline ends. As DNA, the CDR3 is TGCAGCGTTGAGTACGGGACCCCATACGAGCAGTACTTC. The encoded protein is CSVEYGTPYEQYF.

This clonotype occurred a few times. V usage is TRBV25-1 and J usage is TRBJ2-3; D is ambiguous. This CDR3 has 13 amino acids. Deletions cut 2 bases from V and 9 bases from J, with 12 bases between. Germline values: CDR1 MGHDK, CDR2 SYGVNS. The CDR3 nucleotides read TGTGCCAGCAGTGAAGAGGCCCTTGCCACGCAGTATTTT. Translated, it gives CASSEEALATQYF.

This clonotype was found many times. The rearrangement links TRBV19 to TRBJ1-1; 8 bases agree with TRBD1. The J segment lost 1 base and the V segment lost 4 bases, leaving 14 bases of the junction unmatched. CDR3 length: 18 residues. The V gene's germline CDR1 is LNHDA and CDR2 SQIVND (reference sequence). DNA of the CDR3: TGTGCCAGTAGTACACTTAGACAGGGGAATCATAGGAACACTGAAGCTTTCTTT. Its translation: CASSTLRQGNHRNTEAFF.

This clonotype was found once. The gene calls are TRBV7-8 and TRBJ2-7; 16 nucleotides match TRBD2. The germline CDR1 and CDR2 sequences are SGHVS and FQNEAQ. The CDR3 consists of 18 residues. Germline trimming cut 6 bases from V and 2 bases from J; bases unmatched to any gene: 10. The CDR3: CASSWGLAGGAGPYEQYF. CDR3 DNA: TGTGCCAGCAGTTGGGGACTAGCGGGAGGGGCCGGCCCCTACGAGCAGTACTTC.

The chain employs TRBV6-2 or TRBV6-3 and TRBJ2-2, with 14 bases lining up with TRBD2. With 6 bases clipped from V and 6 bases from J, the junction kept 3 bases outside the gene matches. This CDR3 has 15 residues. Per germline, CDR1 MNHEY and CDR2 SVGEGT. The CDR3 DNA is TGTGCCAGCAGATGGACTAGCGGGGGGTCCGGGGAGCTGTTTTTT. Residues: CASRWTSGGSGELFF.

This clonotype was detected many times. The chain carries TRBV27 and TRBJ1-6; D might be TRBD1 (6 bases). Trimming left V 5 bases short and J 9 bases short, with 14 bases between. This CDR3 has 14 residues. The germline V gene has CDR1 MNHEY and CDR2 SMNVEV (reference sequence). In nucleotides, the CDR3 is TGTGCCAGCAGTCCCGGGACAAGGAGTTCACCCCTCCACTTT. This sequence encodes CASSPGTRSSPLHF.

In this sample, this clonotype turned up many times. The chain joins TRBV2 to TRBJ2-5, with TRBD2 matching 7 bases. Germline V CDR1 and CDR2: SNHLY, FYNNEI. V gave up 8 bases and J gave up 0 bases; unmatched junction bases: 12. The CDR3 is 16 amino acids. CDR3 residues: CASVFDGGTYQETQYF. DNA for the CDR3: TGTGCCAGCGTATTTGACGGGGGGACGTACCAAGAGACCCAGTACTTC. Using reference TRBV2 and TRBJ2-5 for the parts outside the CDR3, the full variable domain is EPEVTQTPSHQVTQMGQEVILRCVPISNHLYFYWYRQILGQKVEFLVSFYNNEISEKSEIFDDQFSVERPDGSNFTLKIRSTKLEDSAMYFCASVFDGGTYQETQYFGPGTRLLVL.

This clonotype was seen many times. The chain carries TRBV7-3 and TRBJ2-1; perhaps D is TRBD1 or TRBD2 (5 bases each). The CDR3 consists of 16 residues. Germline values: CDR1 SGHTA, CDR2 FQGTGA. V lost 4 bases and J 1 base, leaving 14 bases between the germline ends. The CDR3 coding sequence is TGTGCCAGCAGCTGGACCGGGACGGAATCCTACAATGAGCAGTTCTTC. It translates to CASSWTGTESYNEQFF. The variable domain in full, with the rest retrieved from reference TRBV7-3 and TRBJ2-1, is GAGVSQTPSNKVTEKGKYVELRCDPISGHTALYWYRQSLGQGPEFLIYFQGTGAADDSGLPNDRFFAVRPEGSVSTLKIQRTERGDSAVYLCASSWTGTESYNEQFFGPGTRLTVL.

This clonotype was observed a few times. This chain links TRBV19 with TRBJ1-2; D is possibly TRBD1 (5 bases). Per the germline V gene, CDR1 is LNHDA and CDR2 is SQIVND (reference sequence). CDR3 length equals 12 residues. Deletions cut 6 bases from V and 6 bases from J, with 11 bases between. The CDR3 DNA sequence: TGTGCCAGTAGCATGGGGCCCCATGGCTACACCTTC. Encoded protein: CASSMGPHGYTF.

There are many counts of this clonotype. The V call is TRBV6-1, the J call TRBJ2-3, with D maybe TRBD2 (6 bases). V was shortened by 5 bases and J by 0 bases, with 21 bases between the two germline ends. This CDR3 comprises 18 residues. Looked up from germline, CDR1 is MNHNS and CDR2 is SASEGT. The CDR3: CASSRTSGRLPSTDTQYF. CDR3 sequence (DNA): TGTGCCAGCAGTCGGACAAGCGGGCGCTTACCTAGCACAGATACGCAGTATTTT.

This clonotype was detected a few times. The CDR3 nucleotides read TGTGCCAGCAGGCCGGGGGATTCCGGGACAAACTACGAGCAGTACTTC. Its translation: CASRPGDSGTNYEQYF. The rearrangement uses TRBV6-2 or TRBV6-3 and TRBJ2-7; tentatively, D is TRBD1 or TRBD2 (6 bases each). Germline V CDR1 and CDR2: MNHEY, SVGEGT. Between the trimmed V and J ends, which lost 6 bases and 3 bases, there was a span of 21 bases. The CDR3 is made up of 16 amino acids.

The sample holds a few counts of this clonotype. In nucleotides, the CDR3 is TGCAGCCCCACCGGGACAGGGGGGACCCAGTACTTC. It is translated as CSPTGTGGTQYF. This rearrangement joins TRBV29-1 to TRBJ2-5, with 11 bases fitting TRBD1. V shed 8 bases and J 7 bases; nucleotides not matched to a gene: 6. The CDR3 runs to 12 residues. Per germline, CDR1 SQVTM and CDR2 ANQGSEA. Full variable domain (missing parts from reference TRBV29-1 and TRBJ2-5): SAVISQKPSRDICQRGTSLTIQCQVDSQVTMMFWYRQQPGQSLTLIATANQGSEATYESGFVIDKFPISRPNLTFSTLTVSNMSPEDSSIYLCSPTGTGGTQYFGPGTRLLVL.